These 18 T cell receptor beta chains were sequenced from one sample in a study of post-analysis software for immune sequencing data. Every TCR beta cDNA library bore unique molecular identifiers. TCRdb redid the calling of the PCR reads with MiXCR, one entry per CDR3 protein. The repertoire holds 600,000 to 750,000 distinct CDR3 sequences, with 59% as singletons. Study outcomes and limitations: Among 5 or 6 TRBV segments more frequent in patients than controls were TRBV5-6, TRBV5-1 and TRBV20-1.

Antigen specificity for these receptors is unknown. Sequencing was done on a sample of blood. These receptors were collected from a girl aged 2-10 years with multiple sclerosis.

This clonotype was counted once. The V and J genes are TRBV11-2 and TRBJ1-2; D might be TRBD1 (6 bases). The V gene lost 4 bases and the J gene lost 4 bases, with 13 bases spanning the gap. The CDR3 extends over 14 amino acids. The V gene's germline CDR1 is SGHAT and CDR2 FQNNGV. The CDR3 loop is CASSSPGHIYGYTF. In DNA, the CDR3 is TGTGCCAGCAGCTCTCCGGGACATATCTATGGCTACACCTTC.

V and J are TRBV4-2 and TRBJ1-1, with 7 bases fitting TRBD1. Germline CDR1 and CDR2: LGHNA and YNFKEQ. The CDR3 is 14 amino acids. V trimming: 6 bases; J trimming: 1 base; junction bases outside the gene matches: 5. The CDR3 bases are TGTGCCAGCAGGGACCGGGACAGGAACACTGAAGCTTTCTTT. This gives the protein CASRDRDRNTEAFF.

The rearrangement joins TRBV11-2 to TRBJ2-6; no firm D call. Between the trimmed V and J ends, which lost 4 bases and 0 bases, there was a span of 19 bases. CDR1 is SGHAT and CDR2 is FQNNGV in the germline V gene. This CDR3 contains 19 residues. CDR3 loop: CASSSIPIRLDSGANVLTF. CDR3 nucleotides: TGTGCCAGCAGCTCAATCCCTATTCGACTCGACTCTGGGGCCAACGTCCTGACTTTC.

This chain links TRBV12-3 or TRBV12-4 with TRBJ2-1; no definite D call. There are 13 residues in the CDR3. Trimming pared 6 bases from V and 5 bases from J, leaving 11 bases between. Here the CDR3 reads CASSLPADNEQFF. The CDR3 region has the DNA TGTGCCAGCAGCCTGCCTGCGGACAATGAGCAGTTCTTC.

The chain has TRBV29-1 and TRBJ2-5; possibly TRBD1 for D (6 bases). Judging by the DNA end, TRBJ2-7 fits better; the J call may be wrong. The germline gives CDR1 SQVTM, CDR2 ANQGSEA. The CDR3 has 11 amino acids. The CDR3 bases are TGCAGCGTGGACACAGGGTACGAGCAGTACTTC. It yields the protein CSVDTGYEQYF.

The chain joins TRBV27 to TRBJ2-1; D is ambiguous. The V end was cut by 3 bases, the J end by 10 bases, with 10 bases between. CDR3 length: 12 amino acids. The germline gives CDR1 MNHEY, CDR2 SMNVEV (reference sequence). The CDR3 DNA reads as TGTGCCAGCAGTTTCGAGAGACGGGAGCAGTTCTTC. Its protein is CASSFERREQFF.

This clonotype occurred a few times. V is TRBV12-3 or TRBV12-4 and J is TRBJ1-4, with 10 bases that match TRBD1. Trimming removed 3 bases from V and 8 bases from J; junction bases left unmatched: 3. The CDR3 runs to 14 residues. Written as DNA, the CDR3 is TGTGCCAGCAGTTTGAGACAGGGGGCAGAAAAACTGTTTTTT. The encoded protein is CASSLRQGAEKLFF.

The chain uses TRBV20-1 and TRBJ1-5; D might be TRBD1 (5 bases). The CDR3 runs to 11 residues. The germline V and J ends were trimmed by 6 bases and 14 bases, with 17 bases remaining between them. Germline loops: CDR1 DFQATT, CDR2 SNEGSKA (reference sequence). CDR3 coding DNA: TGCAGTGCCCAGGGCCCGGCGTTCGAGCATTTT. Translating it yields CSAQGPAFEHF.

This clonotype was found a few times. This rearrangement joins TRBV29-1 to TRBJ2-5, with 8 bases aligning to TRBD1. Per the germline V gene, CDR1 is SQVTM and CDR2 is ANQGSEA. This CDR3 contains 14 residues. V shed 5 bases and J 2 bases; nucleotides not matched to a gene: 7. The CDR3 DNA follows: TGCAGCGTTCCGTTGGGGGACAGGCAAGAGACCCAGTACTTC. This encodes CSVPLGDRQETQYF.

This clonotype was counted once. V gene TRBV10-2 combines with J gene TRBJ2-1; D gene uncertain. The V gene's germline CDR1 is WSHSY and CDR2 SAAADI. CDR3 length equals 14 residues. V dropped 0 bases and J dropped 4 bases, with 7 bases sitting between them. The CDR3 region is CASSESSRYNEQFF. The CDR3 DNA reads TGCGCCAGCAGTGAGTCCTCCAGGTACAATGAGCAGTTCTTC.

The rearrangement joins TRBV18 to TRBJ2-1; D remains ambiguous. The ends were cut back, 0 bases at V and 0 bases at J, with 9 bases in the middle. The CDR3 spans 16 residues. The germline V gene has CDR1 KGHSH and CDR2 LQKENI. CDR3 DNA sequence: TGTGCCAGCTCACCACCGGCGGATAGCTCCTACAATGAGCAGTTCTTC. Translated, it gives CASSPPADSSYNEQFF.

The CDR3: CASTVGFEVVNEQFF. CDR3 nucleotides: TGCGCCAGCACGGTGGGGTTTGAAGTGGTGAATGAGCAGTTCTTC. The chain recombines TRBV5-1 with TRBJ2-1; D not resolved. The V end lost 6 bases, the J end lost 7 bases, and 20 bases lay between the germline ends. CDR1 is SGHRS and CDR2 is YFSETQ in the germline V gene. The CDR3 extends over 15 amino acids.

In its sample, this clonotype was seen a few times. CDR3 in amino acids: CASTLGFSYNEQFF. The CDR3 DNA is TGCGCCAGCACCCTCGGGTTCTCCTACAATGAGCAGTTCTTC. The chain uses TRBV5-1 and TRBJ2-1; no firm D call. This CDR3 spans 14 amino acids. Trimming took 6 bases from V and 0 from J, leaving 10 bases between them. Looked up from germline, CDR1 is SGHRS and CDR2 is YFSETQ.

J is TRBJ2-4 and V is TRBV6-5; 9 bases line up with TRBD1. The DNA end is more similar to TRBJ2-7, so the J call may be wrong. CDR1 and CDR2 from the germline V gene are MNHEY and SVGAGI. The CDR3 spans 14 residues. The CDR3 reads CASSIDRGSYEQYF. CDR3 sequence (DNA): TGTGCCAGCAGCATAGACAGGGGGTCCTACGAGCAGTACTTC.

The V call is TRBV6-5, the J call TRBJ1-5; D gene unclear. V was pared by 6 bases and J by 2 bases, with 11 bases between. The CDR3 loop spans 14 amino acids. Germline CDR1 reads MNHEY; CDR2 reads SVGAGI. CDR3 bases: TGTGCCAGCAGGGAAGGGATGGGCAATCAGCCCCAGCATTTT. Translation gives CASREGMGNQPQHF.

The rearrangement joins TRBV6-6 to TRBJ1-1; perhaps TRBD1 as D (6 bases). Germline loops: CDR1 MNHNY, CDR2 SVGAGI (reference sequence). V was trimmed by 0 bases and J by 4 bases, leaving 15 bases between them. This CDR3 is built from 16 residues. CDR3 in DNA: TGTGCCAGCAGTTACTCTTCCCCAGGGGTCGGCACTGAAGCTTTCTTT. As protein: CASSYSSPGVGTEAFF.

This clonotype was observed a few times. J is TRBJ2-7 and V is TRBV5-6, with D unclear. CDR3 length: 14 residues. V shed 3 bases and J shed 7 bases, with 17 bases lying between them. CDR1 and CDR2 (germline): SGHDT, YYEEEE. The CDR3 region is CASSSPSGLGEQYF. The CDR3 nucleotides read TGTGCCAGCAGCTCGCCGTCAGGTTTGGGGGAGCAGTACTTC.

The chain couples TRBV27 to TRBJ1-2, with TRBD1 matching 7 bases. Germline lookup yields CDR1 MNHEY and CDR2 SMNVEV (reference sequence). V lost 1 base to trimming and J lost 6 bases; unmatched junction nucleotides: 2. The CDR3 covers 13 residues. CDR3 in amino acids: CASSLFTGDGYTF. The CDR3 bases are TGTGCCAGCAGTTTATTCACAGGGGATGGCTACACCTTC.